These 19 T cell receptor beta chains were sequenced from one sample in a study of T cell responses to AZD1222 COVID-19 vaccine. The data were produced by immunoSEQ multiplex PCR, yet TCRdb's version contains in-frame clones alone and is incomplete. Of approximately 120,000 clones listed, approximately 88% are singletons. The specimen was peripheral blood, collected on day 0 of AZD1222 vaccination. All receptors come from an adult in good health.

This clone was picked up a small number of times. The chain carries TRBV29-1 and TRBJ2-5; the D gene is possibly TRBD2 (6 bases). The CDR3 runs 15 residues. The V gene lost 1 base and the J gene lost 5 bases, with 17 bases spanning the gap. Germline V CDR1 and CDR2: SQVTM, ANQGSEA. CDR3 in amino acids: CSVEAPGASRETQYF. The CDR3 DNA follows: TGCAGCGTTGAAGCCCCGGGAGCAAGTAGGGAGACCCAGTACTTC.

The CDR3 region has the DNA TGTGCCAGCAGACCACCGGGACTAGGGGTCACCGGGGAGCTGTTTTTT. As protein: CASRPPGLGVTGELFF. The genes are TRBV11-2 and TRBJ2-2, with 8 bases fitting TRBD2. The junction had 10 bases not matched to a gene; V was cut back by 6 bases and J by 4 bases. CDR1 is SGHAT, CDR2 FQNNGV, per germline. This CDR3 region has 16 residues.

CDR3 loop: CAISVRGNEQFF. CDR3 coding DNA: TGTGCCATCAGTGTCAGGGGCAATGAGCAGTTCTTC. The chain combines TRBV10-3 with TRBJ2-1, with a tentative D call TRBD1 (6 bases). There are 12 residues in the CDR3. V dropped 4 bases and J dropped 6 bases, with 7 bases sitting between them. CDR1 and CDR2 (germline): ENHRY, SYGVKD.

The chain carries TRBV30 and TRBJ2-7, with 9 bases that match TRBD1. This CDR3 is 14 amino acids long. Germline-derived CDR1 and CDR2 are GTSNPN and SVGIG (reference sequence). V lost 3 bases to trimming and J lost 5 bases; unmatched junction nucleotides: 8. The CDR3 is CAWRRRDRENEQYF. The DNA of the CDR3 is TGTGCCTGGAGAAGGCGGGACAGGGAAAACGAGCAGTACTTC.

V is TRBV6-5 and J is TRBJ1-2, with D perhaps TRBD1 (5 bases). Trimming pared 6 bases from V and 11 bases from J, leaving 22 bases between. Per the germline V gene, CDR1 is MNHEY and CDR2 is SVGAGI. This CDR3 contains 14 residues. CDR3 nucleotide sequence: TGTGCCAGCAGCCCCCACCCGACAGAGCTCGCGTACACCTTC. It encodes CASSPHPTELAYTF.

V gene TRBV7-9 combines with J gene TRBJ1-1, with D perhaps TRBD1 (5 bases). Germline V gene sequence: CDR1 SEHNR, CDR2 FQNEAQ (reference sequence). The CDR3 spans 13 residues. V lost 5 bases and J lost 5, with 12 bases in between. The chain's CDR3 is CASSKTEGTEAFF. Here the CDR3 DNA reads TGTGCCAGCAGCAAGACAGAGGGTACTGAAGCTTTCTTT.

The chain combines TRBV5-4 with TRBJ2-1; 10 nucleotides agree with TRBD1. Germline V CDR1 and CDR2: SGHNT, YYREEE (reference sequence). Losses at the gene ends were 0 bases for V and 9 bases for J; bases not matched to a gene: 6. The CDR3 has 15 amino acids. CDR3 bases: TGTGCCAGCAGCTTGGGACAGGGGGCGGCTCCTGAGCAGTTCTTC. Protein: CASSLGQGAAPEQFF.

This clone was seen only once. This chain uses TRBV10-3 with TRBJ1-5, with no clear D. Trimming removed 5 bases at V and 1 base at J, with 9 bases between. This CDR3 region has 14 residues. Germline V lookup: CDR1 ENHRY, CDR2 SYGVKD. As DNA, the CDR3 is TGTGCCATCAGTAGTCTGGGAAGCAATCAGCCCCAGCATTTT. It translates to CAISSLGSNQPQHF.

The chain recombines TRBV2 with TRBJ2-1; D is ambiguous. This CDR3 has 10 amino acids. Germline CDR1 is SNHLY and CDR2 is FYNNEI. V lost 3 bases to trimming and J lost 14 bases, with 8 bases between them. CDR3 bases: TGTGCCAGCAGTGATGCGAAGAAGTTCTTC. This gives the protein CASSDAKKFF.

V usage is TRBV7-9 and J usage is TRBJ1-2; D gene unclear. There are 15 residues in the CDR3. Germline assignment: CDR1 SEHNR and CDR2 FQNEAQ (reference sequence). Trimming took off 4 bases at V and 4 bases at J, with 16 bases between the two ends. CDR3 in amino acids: CASSSPGSLFYGYTF. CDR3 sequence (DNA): TGTGCCAGCAGCTCCCCGGGGTCCCTCTTCTATGGCTACACCTTC.

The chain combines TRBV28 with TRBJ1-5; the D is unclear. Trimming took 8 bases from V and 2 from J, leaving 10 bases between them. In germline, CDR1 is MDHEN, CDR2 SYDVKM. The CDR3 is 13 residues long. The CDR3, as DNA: TGTGCCAGCGGACTAAGTGGCAATCAGCCCCAGCATTTT. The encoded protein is CASGLSGNQPQHF.

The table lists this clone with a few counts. The CDR3 nucleotides are TGTGCCAGCAGCGCTCGGACAGGGTCCCCAGATACGCAGTATTTT. It encodes CASSARTGSPDTQYF. J is TRBJ2-3 and V is TRBV5-6; 8 positions agree with TRBD1. Germline V gene sequence: CDR1 SGHDT, CDR2 YYEEEE. V gave up 4 bases and J gave up 4 bases; unmatched junction bases: 8. The CDR3 sequence is 15 residues long.

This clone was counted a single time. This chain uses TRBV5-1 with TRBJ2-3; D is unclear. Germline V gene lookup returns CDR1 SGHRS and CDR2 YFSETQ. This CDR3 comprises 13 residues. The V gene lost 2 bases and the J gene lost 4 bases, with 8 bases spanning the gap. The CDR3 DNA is TGCGCCAGCAGCTTTTTTGCAGCAGATACGCAGTATTTT. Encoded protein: CASSFFAADTQYF.

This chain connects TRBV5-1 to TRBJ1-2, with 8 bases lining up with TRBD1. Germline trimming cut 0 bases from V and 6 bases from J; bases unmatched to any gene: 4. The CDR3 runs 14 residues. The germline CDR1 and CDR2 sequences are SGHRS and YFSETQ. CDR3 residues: CASSLARGLDGYTF. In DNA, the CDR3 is TGCGCCAGCAGCTTGGCCAGGGGGCTCGATGGCTACACCTTC.

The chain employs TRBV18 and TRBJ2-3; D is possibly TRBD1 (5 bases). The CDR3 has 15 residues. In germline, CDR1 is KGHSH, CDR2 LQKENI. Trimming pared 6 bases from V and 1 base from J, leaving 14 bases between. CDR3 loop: CASSPGLRGTDTQYF. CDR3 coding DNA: TGTGCCAGCTCCCCAGGGCTACGCGGCACAGATACGCAGTATTTT.

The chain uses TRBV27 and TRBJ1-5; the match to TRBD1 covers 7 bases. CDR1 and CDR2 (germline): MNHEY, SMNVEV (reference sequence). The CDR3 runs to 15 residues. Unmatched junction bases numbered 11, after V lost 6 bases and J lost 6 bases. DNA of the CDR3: TGTGCCAGCAGCTCAGGAGACAGGGAGGGTCAGCCCCAGCATTTT. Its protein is CASSSGDREGQPQHF.

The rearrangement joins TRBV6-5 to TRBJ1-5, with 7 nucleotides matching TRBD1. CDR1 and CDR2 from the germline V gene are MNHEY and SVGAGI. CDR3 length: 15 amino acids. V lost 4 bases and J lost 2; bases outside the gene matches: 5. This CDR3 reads CASSSSGQGNQPQHF. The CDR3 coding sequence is TGTGCCAGCAGTTCGTCTGGACAGGGCAATCAGCCCCAGCATTTT.

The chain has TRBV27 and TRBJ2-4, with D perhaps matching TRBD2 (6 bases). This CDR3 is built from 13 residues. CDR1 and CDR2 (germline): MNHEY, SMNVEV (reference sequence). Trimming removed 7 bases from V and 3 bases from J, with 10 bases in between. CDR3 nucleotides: TGTGCCAGCATGGAGGGGTACAAAAACATTCAGTACTTC. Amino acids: CASMEGYKNIQYF.

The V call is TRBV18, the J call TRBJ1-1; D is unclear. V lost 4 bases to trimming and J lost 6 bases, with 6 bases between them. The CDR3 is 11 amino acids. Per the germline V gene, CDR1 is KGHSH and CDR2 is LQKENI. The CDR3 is CASSQISEAFF. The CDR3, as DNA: TGTGCCAGCTCACAGATTTCTGAAGCTTTCTTT.